The 21 T cell receptor beta chains listed next were all sequenced from one sample in a study of blood T cell repertoires in COVID-19. Repertoires were generated with immunoSEQ multiplex PCR, while TCRdb's copy carries only in-frame clones and drops some. Here the sample spans 80,000 or so clones, around 80% being singletons. The sequenced sample consisted of peripheral blood. These TCRs come from a woman in her fifties or sixties with acute or convalescent COVID-19.

This sequence joins TRBV7-9 and TRBJ1-1; TRBD1 aligns across 8 bases. From germline, CDR1 is SEHNR and CDR2 FQNEAQ (reference sequence). J was trimmed by 8 bases and V by 2 bases; bases with no gene match: 10. This CDR3 has 15 residues. The CDR3 DNA sequence: TGTGCCAGCAGCTTACCCTCCGGACAGGGACGGGAAGCTTTCTTT. It encodes CASSLPSGQGREAFF. Full variable domain (missing parts from reference TRBV7-9 and TRBJ1-1): DTGVSQNPRHKITKRGQNVTFRCDPISEHNRLYWYRQTLGQGPEFLTYFQNEAQLEKSRLLSDRFSAERPKGSFSTLEIQRTEQGDSAMYLCASSLPSGQGREAFFGQGTRLTVV.

This chain uses TRBV5-1 with TRBJ2-5, with TRBD1 matching over 8 bases. After removal of 1 base from V and 0 bases from J, the junction contained 8 bases not matched to a gene. This CDR3 has 17 residues. Germline values: CDR1 SGHRS, CDR2 YFSETQ. As DNA, the CDR3 is TGCGCCAGCAGCTTGAGTATAACAGGGGGTAACCAAGAGACCCAGTACTTC. Protein sequence: CASSLSITGGNQETQYF.

The V and J genes are TRBV5-1 and TRBJ2-2, with TRBD1 matching 7 bases. Germline V lookup: CDR1 SGHRS, CDR2 YFSETQ. Losses at the gene ends were 0 bases for V and 5 bases for J; bases not matched to a gene: 4. CDR3 length: 15 amino acids. The CDR3 here is CASSLAIQGTGELFF. CDR3 coding DNA: TGCGCCAGCAGCTTGGCCATACAGGGGACCGGGGAGCTGTTTTTT. The whole variable domain, remainder taken from reference TRBV5-1 and TRBJ2-2, is KAGVTQTPRYLIKTRGQQVTLSCSPISGHRSVSWYQQTPGQGLQFLFEYFSETQRNKGNFPGRFSGRQFSNSRSEMNVSTLELGDSALYLCASSLAIQGTGELFFGEGSRLTVL.

The rearrangement links TRBV11-2 to TRBJ1-3; a weak D match, TRBD1 (6 bases). The CDR3 covers 15 residues. V lost 5 bases, J lost 4 bases, and 15 bases lay in between. Germline V gene data show CDR1 as SGHAT and CDR2 as FQNNGV. The DNA for the CDR3 is TGTGCCAGCAGCACGGACGGAGGACAGGGAAACACCATATATTTT. Protein: CASSTDGGQGNTIYF.

This sequence joins TRBV10-3 and TRBJ2-7, with 7 positions matching TRBD1. This CDR3 has 16 residues. Germline V gene lookup returns CDR1 ENHRY and CDR2 SYGVKD. J gave up 5 bases and V 0 bases, and 10 bases lay outside the gene matches. This CDR3 is CAISESNRGAFDEQYF. In nucleotides, the CDR3 is TGTGCCATCAGTGAGTCGAACAGGGGTGCTTTTGACGAGCAGTACTTC.

This chain uses TRBV15 with TRBJ2-7; a weak D match, TRBD1 (6 bases). The ends were cut back, 0 bases at V and 2 bases at J, with 11 bases in the middle. The CDR3 contains 15 residues. Germline-derived CDR1 and CDR2 are LNHNV and YYDKDF (reference sequence). The CDR3: CATSREQGITYEQYV. In DNA, the CDR3 is TGTGCCACCAGCAGAGAACAGGGCATTACCTACGAGCAGTACGTC.

This sequence joins TRBV6-5 and TRBJ1-2; D is possibly TRBD1 (6 bases). Germline V gene data show CDR1 as MNHEY and CDR2 as SVGAGI. This CDR3 spans 14 amino acids. V dropped 2 bases and J dropped 1 base, with 8 bases sitting between them. The CDR3 DNA reads TGTGCCAGCAGTTACGACAGGTTTAACTATGGCTACACCTTC. Its translation: CASSYDRFNYGYTF.

The V call is TRBV11-2, the J call TRBJ2-5, with 9 bases that match TRBD2. The junction had 3 bases not matched to a gene; V was cut back by 0 bases and J by 4 bases. This CDR3 has 15 residues. The germline V gene has CDR1 SGHAT and CDR2 FQNNGV. The CDR3 nucleotides are TGTGCCAGCAGCTTAGATTCTAGCGGGGCAGAGACCCAGTACTTC. Translating it yields CASSLDSSGAETQYF.

This clone was counted once. The chain is built from TRBV11-3 and TRBJ2-2; a weak D match, TRBD2 (5 bases). Deletions cut 8 bases from V and 0 bases from J, with 13 bases between. This CDR3 comprises 15 residues. Germline CDR1 and CDR2: SGHNT and YENEEA. CDR3 coding DNA: TGTGCCAGCTCTATGGTGGGAGCGAACACCGGGGAGCTGTTTTTT. The encoded protein is CASSMVGANTGELFF.

This clone was observed a handful of times. V is TRBV4-1 and J is TRBJ1-1; 10 positions match TRBD1. The germline CDR1 and CDR2 sequences are MGHRA and YSYEKL. V lost 1 base and J lost 0; bases outside the gene matches: 5. This CDR3 is 17 amino acids long. The CDR3 DNA reads as TGCGCCAGCAGCCAAGGGGACAGGGGATGGGTGAACACTGAAGCTTTCTTT. Its translation is CASSQGDRGWVNTEAFF.

The chain combines TRBV9 with TRBJ1-4; 11 bases are shared with TRBD1. From germline, CDR1 is SGDLS and CDR2 YYNGEE. CDR3 length: 14 residues. Trimming cost V 4 bases and J 8 bases; bases outside gene matches: 4. The CDR3 DNA reads as TGTGCCAGCAGCAGGGACAGGGGGAACGAAAAACTGTTTTTT. This sequence encodes CASSRDRGNEKLFF.

This clone came up a few times. The V call is TRBV19, the J call TRBJ1-1; D uncertain. CDR1 and CDR2 from the germline V gene are LNHDA and SQIVND (reference sequence). The CDR3 sequence is 15 residues long. The ends were cut back, 1 base at V and 4 bases at J, with 13 bases in the middle. In DNA form, the CDR3 reads TGTGCCAGTAGTATAGTTCAGACTTCAGCCACTGAAGCTTTCTTT. As protein: CASSIVQTSATEAFF.

This clone was recorded only once. The rearrangement joins TRBV3-1 (or the pseudogene TRBV3-2) to TRBJ2-6; 8 bases are a match to TRBD1. The junction had 7 bases not matched to a gene; V was cut back by 2 bases and J by 1 base. The CDR3 loop spans 18 amino acids. CDR1 and CDR2 (germline): LGHDT, YNNKEL (reference sequence). CDR3 coding DNA: TGTGCCAGCAGCCAAAGGGGACAGGCAACGTCTGGGGCCAACGTCCTGACTTTC. Encoded protein: CASSQRGQATSGANVLTF.

In the case of this clone: Distinct nucleotide sequences in the sample also encode this CDR3. The rearrangement uses TRBV7-2 and TRBJ1-1; no firm D call. Germline V gene data show CDR1 as SGHTA and CDR2 as FQGNSA. Between the trimmed V and J ends, which lost 1 base and 1 base, there was a span of 4 bases. The CDR3 runs to 13 residues. CDR3 amino acids: CASSLGQNTEAFF. The CDR3 DNA follows: TGTGCCAGCAGCTTAGGGCAGAACACTGAAGCTTTCTTT.

V and J are TRBV2 and TRBJ2-7; 9 nucleotides agree with TRBD1. The J segment lost 2 bases and the V segment lost 6 bases, leaving 11 bases of the junction unmatched. Per germline, CDR1 SNHLY and CDR2 FYNNEI. CDR3 length: 16 residues. The CDR3 bases are TGTGCCAGCAGACACCAAGGGGACAGGGATCCCTACGAGCAGTACTTC. Its translation: CASRHQGDRDPYEQYF.

J is TRBJ2-7 and V is TRBV7-2; the D gene is possibly TRBD1 (5 bases). This CDR3 comprises 15 residues. Trimming removed 1 base at V and 1 base at J, with 11 bases between. Germline loops: CDR1 SGHTA, CDR2 FQGNSA. CDR3 DNA: TGTGCCAGCAGCTTAGTCGGCCAGGGTTCCTACGAGCAGTACTTC. This gives the protein CASSLVGQGSYEQYF.

The genes are TRBV7-9 and TRBJ2-7; 8 bases align to TRBD2. Germline CDR1 and CDR2: SEHNR and FQNEAQ (reference sequence). This CDR3 spans 15 amino acids. Trimming cost V 5 bases and J 1 base; bases outside gene matches: 7. This chain's CDR3 is CASSPGGRGSYEQYF. The CDR3, as DNA: TGTGCCAGCAGCCCGGGAGGGCGAGGATCCTACGAGCAGTACTTC. Full variable domain (rest looked up from reference TRBV7-9 and TRBJ2-7): DTGVSQNPRHKITKRGQNVTFRCDPISEHNRLYWYRQTLGQGPEFLTYFQNEAQLEKSRLLSDRFSAERPKGSFSTLEIQRTEQGDSAMYLCASSPGGRGSYEQYFGPGTRLTVT.

The DNA of the CDR3 is TGCAGCGTTGGGGGAGGAGAGACCCAGTACTTC. Translation: CSVGGGETQYF. The chain has TRBV29-1 and TRBJ2-5; D is perhaps TRBD2 (6 bases). Germline loops: CDR1 SQVTM, CDR2 ANQGSEA. CDR3 length: 11 amino acids. The V end lost 4 bases, the J end lost 4 bases, and 7 bases lay between the germline ends.

The chain joins TRBV7-6 to TRBJ1-5; possible D gene TRBD1, 6 bases. Germline V CDR1 and CDR2: SGHVS, FNYEAQ. CDR3 size: 16 residues. Between the trimmed V and J ends, which lost 5 bases and 5 bases, there was a span of 19 bases. The CDR3 sequence: CASSLVGRGGDQPQHF. As DNA, the CDR3 is TGTGCCAGCAGCCTAGTCGGCAGGGGTGGAGATCAGCCCCAGCATTTT. Full variable domain (outside the CDR3, taken from reference TRBV7-6 and TRBJ1-5): GAGVSQSPRYKVTKRGQDVALRCDPISGHVSLYWYRQALGQGPEFLTYFNYEAQQDKSGLPNDRFSAERPEGSISTLTIQRTEQRDSAMYRCASSLVGRGGDQPQHFGDGTRLSIL.

The V and J genes are TRBV18 and TRBJ2-1; 7 nucleotides agree with TRBD1. The CDR3 totals 18 residues. The V segment lost 2 bases and the J segment 0 bases; nucleotides outside the gene matches: 10. CDR1 KGHSH and CDR2 LQKENI come from the germline V gene. The CDR3 protein is CASSPTLTGRGSYNEQFF. The DNA of the CDR3 is TGTGCCAGCTCACCAACATTGACAGGGAGAGGCTCCTACAATGAGCAGTTCTTC.

Only a few counts were recorded for this clone. This chain joins TRBV19 and TRBJ1-1; D might be TRBD1 (5 bases). Germline V lookup: CDR1 LNHDA, CDR2 SQIVND (reference sequence). The CDR3 contains 16 residues. V shed 3 bases and J shed 3 bases, with 17 bases lying between them. In DNA, the CDR3 is TGTGCCAGTAGTATGGGGCGACGGGGGAGGGACACTGAAGCTTTCTTT. Its protein is CASSMGRRGRDTEAFF.